This record covers a single TCR beta chain. This clonotype was counted between two and nine times. The antigen it recognizes is unknown. Nothing much larger sits one base from this clone, and base qualities are not available. Library creation used 5' RACE. The sequencer listed for this sample is Illumina HiSeq 2000. A universal primer binding site was introduced by template switching, and a unique molecular identifier was present in the final cDNA, enabling accurate counting of TCR cDNA molecules. First-strand cDNA for TCR alpha and beta chains was synthesized from specific primers in the conserved constant-segment region. Each cDNA library was double barcoded, with a SMART-Mk sample barcode plus Illumina barcodes, to control for contamination. TruSeq adapter sequences along with Illumina sample barcodes were introduced in two successive PCR steps. The Illumina HiSeq platform was used with custom primers to sequence TCR alpha and beta cDNA libraries. Per the authors' processing: Unique molecular identifiers were extracted from raw reads with MiGEC, and CDR3 positions were determined with MiXCR. Recombination models were inferred per individual with the repgenHMM and IGoR tools using an EM algorithm. Shared clonotype analysis was performed with the tcR package in R, normalizing sharing by the product of cloneset sizes. To study raw recombination free of thymic and clonal selection effects, out-of-frame nonproductive sequences were analyzed. TCRdb itself trimmed the public reads at Q25 with fastp, ran MiXCR and retained productive beta chains. Rows with one shared CDR3 protein collapse into an entry with the most common genes and DNA. What appears here as the V and J calls and clone size reflects TCRdb's work, not the paper's. In all, the sample holds 1.5 million to 2 million distinct CDR3 sequences, and around 33% of those were seen once. Of the sample, about 0.27% falls within the top ten clones.

Taken from cysteine to phenylalanine, the CDR3 has 12 residues. Only the CDR3 DNA is retained, 36 bases long and in frame from the first base. At the junction V is shortened by 7 bases and J by 7 bases, with 16 bases in between. CDR1 and CDR2, looked up from the germline V gene, are SQVTM and ANQGSEA. The data originate from a study of identical twins (dated by TCRdb to the mid-2010s). Study-level background: The study deep-sequenced TCR alpha and beta repertoires from monozygotic twins, unrelated adults of various ages and cord blood to test whether fetal clonotypes persist. To rule out contamination, the twin experiments were replicated at different times with different library preparation protocols. Overall results and qualifications from the work: In monozygotic twins, out-of-frame TCR alpha sharing was systematically underestimated by recombination models, although the models agreed with sharing between unrelated individuals. Compared with coincidental sharing between unrelated individuals, out-of-frame TCR alpha sequences shared between twins showed an excess of sequences with low generation probability. Conclusions relied on cross-sectional statistical analysis, since the same donors could not be followed over many years. The excess sharing between twins in beta out-of-frame sequences was weaker because fewer shared sequences reduced the signal-to-noise ratio. Invariant T cells such as MAIT and iNKT could partly confound zero-insertion analyses, though diverse VJ usage argued against this for most clonotypes. Fewer insertions were carried by abundant cord blood beta clonotypes, a similar but weaker trend appeared in young adult naive repertoires, and no such trend appeared in memory repertoires.

Every donor was a healthy Caucasian. The clonotype originates from a newborn girl in good health. Material for sequencing was cord blood. The sequence joins TRBV29-1 to TRBJ1-2; a tentative D call is TRBD1 (6 bases match). The CDR3 protein sequence reads: CSAQQGAIGYTF. The DNA reads TGCAGCGCCCAACAGGGAGCTATTGGCTACACCTTC.